This T cell receptor (beta chain) was obtained from a study of Graves' ophthalmopathy and Graves' hyperthyroidism. CDR1 is WSHSY, CDR2 SAAADI, per germline. V dropped 3 bases and J dropped 3 bases, with 12 bases sitting between them. The CDR3 extends over 14 amino acids. Overall study findings and caveats: Discriminating ophthalmopathy from stable hyperthyroidism, a 13-signature model attained a sensitivity of 85% to 90% and a specificity of almost 83%.

This clonotype has a count of ten or more. Its antigen is as yet unknown. Amplification from RNA transcripts yielded the TCR beta CDR3 regions. First-round RT-PCR used HTBI primers; second-round multiplex PCR followed. TCRdb reanalysed the multiplex PCR reads using MiXCR and keeps one entry per CDR3 protein. The table lists under 400,000 distinct CDR3 sequences, 15% to 20% of them singletons. Disease in donors with ophthalmopathy had moderate-to-severe activity, CAS ≥3, NOSPECS ≥4 and under 3 months' duration. The source material was peripheral blood. The chain couples TRBV10-2 to TRBJ2-7; D is uncertain. This clonotype was obtained from an adult man with Graves' ophthalmopathy. The CDR3 spells CASSEGRARYEQYF. In nucleotides, the CDR3 is TGCGCCAGCAGTGAAGGACGGGCTCGCTACGAGCAGTACTTC.